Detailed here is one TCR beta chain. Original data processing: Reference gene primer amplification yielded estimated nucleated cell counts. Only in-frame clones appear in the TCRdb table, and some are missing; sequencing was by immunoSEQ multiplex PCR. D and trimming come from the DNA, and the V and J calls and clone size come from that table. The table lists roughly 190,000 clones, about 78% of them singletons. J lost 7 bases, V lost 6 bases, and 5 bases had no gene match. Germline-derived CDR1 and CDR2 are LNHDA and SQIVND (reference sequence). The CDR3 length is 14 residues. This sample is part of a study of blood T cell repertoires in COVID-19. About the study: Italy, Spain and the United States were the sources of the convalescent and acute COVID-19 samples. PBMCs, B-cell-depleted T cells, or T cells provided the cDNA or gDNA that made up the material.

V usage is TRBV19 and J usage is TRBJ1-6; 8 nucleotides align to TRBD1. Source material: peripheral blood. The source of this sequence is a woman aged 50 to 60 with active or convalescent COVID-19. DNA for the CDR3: TGTGCCAGTAGCGACTACAGGGGGAATTCACCCCTCCACTTT. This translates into CASSDYRGNSPLHF.